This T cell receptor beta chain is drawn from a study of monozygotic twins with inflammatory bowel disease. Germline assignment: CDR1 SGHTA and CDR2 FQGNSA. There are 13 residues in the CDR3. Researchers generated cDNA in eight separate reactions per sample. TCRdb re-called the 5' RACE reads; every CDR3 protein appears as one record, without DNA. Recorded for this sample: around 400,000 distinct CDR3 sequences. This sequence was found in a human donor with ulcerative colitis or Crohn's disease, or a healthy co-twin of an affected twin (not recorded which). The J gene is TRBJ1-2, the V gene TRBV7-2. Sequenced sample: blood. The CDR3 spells CASSLQVNYGYTF.